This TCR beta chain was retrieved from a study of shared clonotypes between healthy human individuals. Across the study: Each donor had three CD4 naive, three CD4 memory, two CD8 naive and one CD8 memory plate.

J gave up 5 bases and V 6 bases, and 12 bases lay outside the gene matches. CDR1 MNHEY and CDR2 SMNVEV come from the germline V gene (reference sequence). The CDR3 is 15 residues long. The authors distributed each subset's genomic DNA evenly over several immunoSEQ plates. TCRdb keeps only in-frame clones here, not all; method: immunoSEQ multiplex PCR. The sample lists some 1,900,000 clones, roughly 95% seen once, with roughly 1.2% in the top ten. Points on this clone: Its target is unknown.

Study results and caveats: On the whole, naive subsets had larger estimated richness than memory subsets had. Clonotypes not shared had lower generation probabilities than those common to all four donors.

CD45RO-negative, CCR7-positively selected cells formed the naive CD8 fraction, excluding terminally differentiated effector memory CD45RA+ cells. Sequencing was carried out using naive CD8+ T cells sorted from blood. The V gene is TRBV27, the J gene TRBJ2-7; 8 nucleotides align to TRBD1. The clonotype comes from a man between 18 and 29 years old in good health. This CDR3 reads CASSRVTTGDNEQYF. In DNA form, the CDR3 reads TGTGCCAGCAGCCGGGTCACGACAGGGGACAACGAGCAGTACTTC.